The entry below gives a single TCR beta chain sequence along with its context. Its antigen is currently not known. Base qualities were left out, and no much larger clone turns up one base away. The data stem from a study of cytomegalovirus exposure and HLA in healthy donors (dated by TCRdb to about 2017). For the wider study: An earlier analysis of roughly 500 of the donors reported around 280 Gb of sequence data and 95 million to 130 million unique TCR beta sequences obtained from roughly 170 million T cells. An early release covering roughly 580 HLA-typed donors comprised roughly 300 gigabases of sequencing data and about 90 million unique TCR sequences. The genetic ancestry cluster associated with self-reported Caucasian donors included around 76% of the roughly 400 genotyped donors. The study was designed to test whether signatures of past pathogen exposure could be identified by cataloging public T cell receptors. The study profiled the T cell repertoires of about 640 subjects by immunosequencing and related them to cytomegalovirus serostatus. Besides the first cohort of 666 subjects, a separate validation cohort made up of 120 different subjects was used. To predict cytomegalovirus infection status, the study combined high-throughput TCR immunosequencing, statistical association of individual TCRs with disease status, and machine learning. A later analysis re-examined previously published TCR beta repertoires from just over 650 donors and added high-resolution HLA genotyping to investigate patterns of TCR occurrence. Rather than using new phenotypic data, the later analysis identified candidate immune exposures from TCR beta sequences and from how often those sequences occurred across donors. In an earlier analysis of about 590 of the donors, high-throughput TCR beta sequencing was used to judge whether each TCR beta V gene segment behaved as functional or pseudogenic. Donor age, sex, ethnicity and CMV serostatus were compiled alongside the repertoire data. Genome-wide SNP genotypes for about 65% of the 666 donors were used in a later genetic analysis, which treated that subset as a discovery cohort. All discovery cohort repertoires had been generated using a single sequencing platform. Class I and class II HLA loci were covered by the typing at four-digit resolution. Typing coverage differed by locus: A, B, C, DRB1 and DQB1 were typed in about 620-640 donors, DQA1 in 522, DPA1 in over 600, and DPB1 in about 450. Five DR-DQ haplotypes were treated as single units for association and clustering because of strong linkage in the cohort. Among about 410 genotyped donors of the cohort, an average of roughly 230,000 unique TCR beta nucleotide sequences was sequenced per donor, of which roughly 17% were non-productive.

What the work shows at the level of the full study, not this receptor alone: A cluster of highly shared sequence variants was judged likely to represent a technical artifact of the sequencing pipeline. A later genetic analysis associated a missense DCLRE1C variant with V-gene and J-gene trimming of TCR beta chains, and an independent cohort replicated the association. In the study, 150 to 200 TCR beta chains were listed as associated with cytomegalovirus. Some IMGT-functional V segments, including TRBV6-2 and TRBV6-3, could not be told apart with the 87-base-pair reads, so those segments were excluded. Specific HLA alleles were associated with 18,000 or so TCR beta sequences at a false discovery rate of 0.05 in a later analysis. The authors suggested that the approach could potentially be extended to other disease states and immunological phenotypes. Only TCR beta chains were sequenced in this cohort, and the absence of alpha or paired-chain data limited detectable features. A few of the identified cytomegalovirus-associated TCR beta chains were confirmed in vitro to be specific for cytomegalovirus antigens. For the cohort, immune exposure information was limited to CMV serostatus. Several of the top co-occurrence clusters appeared to be linked to parvovirus B19, influenza, CMV and Epstein-Barr virus, according to a later analysis. In a later analysis, HLA-associated TCR beta chains were found to be more clonally expanded and to have lower generation probabilities than equally common non-associated chains. In a later analysis, most CMV-associated TCR beta chains were found to appear HLA-restricted, with HLA associations seemingly driven largely by CMV exposure. A further reported finding was that TCR beta sequences accurately predicted the HLA-A and HLA-B alleles for most subjects in the first cohort. Strong co-occurrence of HLA alleles, especially DR and DQ, made assigning TCR associations to individual alleles difficult. HLA typing was unavailable for some donors at each locus, so association tests used only the typed subset. Linkage disequilibrium might explain the correlated functional status among segregating V segments, but an unknown experimental factor could not be excluded. According to a later analysis, TCR association rates differed among HLA loci, with DRB1 alleles showing the most associated TCRs and HLA-C alleles showing the fewest. Most TCR sequences were observed very rarely across donors, whereas some public TCRs were present in many individuals. According to a later genetic analysis, donors in an Asian-associated ancestry cluster had fewer N-insertions in productive TCRs than the approximately 630-donor mean. Broadly in line with IMGT annotations, most TCR beta V segments showed up in productive rearrangements about 90% or about 30% of the time in an earlier analysis of 587 of the donors. Roughly uniform sequencing depth across donors was assumed in presence/absence analyses, although this assumption may not hold. Because counts were too low, more than 15 rarely observed V segments, including chromosome 9 orphons, were left out of the earlier analysis of 500 to 750 of the donors. In both the original and validation cohorts, the classifier was reported to diagnose cytomegalovirus status with high specificity and sensitivity.

V ends up 6 bases short and J 2 bases short, with an unmatched junction base count of 8. CDR1 and CDR2, per the germline V gene (reference sequence), are MNHNY and SVGAGI. Including cysteine and phenylalanine, the CDR3 has 16 amino acids. Only the CDR3 DNA is retained, 48 bases long and in frame from the first base. The cohort comprised some 730 healthy bone marrow donors. All cohort members were sampled while nominally healthy, although unrecorded immune exposures were likely present. The donor was CMV seronegative and was included in the group of a few hundred seronegative cohort members. A peripheral blood sample was provided by each donor, and peripheral blood mononuclear cells were used for TCR beta sequencing. The Qiagen DNeasy Blood Extraction Kit was used to extract genomic DNA from the blood cell samples. Library generation was performed with the immunoSEQ multiplex PCR assay. A mixture of 60 forward primers for TCR Vbeta segments and 13 reverse primers for TCR Jbeta segments was used in the multiplex PCR. A multiplex PCR assay on genomic DNA amplified the CDR3 region of rearranged TCR beta genes. On the Illumina HiSeq System, the amplified TCR beta libraries were sequenced as 87-base-pair reads. The authors' analysis ran thus. A later analysis counted approximately 74 million unique TCR beta chains across the approximately 700 repertoires, and 9.5 million to 11 million of these chains were shared by at least two donors. A nearest-neighbor algorithm error-corrected the raw reads and collapsed the reads into unique sequences, merging closely related sequences to remove PCR and sequencing errors. CDR3 sequences were aligned to IMGT reference sequences to assign V, D and J gene segments. Each retained sequence needed at least a six-nucleotide match to both a V gene segment and a J gene segment. Rearrangements were classified as productive when the CDR3 lacked stop codons and remained in frame with V and J, and all other rearrangements were classified as non-productive. CDR3 was defined by IMGT convention, running from the second conserved V-encoded cysteine to the conserved J-encoded phenylalanine. The earlier analysis of roughly 590 of the donors excluded any sequence lacking an unambiguous match to a single V gene segment. An earlier analysis of some 610 of the donors called V segments functional above 56.7% productive rearrangements and segregating when the between-donor standard deviation exceeded 5%. To diagnose cytomegalovirus status from the catalog of TCR beta chain sequences, a statistical classification framework was built. V and J gene assignment, in a later analysis, came from comparing TCR nucleotide sequences with IMGT/GENE-DB human TR gene sequences. The TCRdist pipeline was used in a later analysis to assign CDR3 sequences and most-parsimonious VDJ recombination scenarios. In a later analysis, each TCR beta chain was defined by its CDR3 amino acid sequence together with its V-gene family, and reads lacking a unique V-gene family were excluded. A later analysis removed 500 to 600 highly shared, low-generation-probability nucleotide sequences to deal with suspected cross-contamination and a sequencing artifact. A later analysis calculated a clonal expansion index for each public chain from normalized within-repertoire ranks of inferred template counts. Generation probabilities in a later analysis came from a VDJ recombination model fitted to out-of-frame rearrangements, and those results were checked against IGoR. A later analysis scored TCR-TCR, TCR-HLA and TCR-CMV co-occurrence with hypergeometric tests, applying a repertoire-size bias correction to TCR pairs. A later analysis estimated false discovery rates by permuting HLA or CMV assignments 20 times. In a later analysis, co-occurring TCRs were grouped using DBSCAN, and TCRdist sequence similarity was added for clustering within HLA-allele-positive subsets. Repertoires with fewer than 30,000 or more than 120,000 public chains, plus five repertoires with anomalous nucleotide sharing, were excluded from co-occurrence clustering. Held by TCRdb, this immuneACCESS table contains in-frame sequences only and omits some clones. Under half of the omission traces to an unresolved V gene where checked; the cause of the rest is unknown. Clone size and V and J calls were adopted from that table, with D and trimming inferred from the DNA. This sample gives around 140,000 clones in total; roughly four fifths of them show up just once. In total, the top ten clones hold 2.5% of the sample.

The chain was built from TRBV6-6 and TRBJ1-3; TRBD1 lines up with 9 middle nucleotides. This TCR was recovered from a male donor in good health and CMV-seronegative. The sequencing input was PBMCs. The nucleotide sequence is given as TGTGCCAGCAGGGCCGGGACAGGGAGGGCTGGAAACACCATATATTTT. This gives the protein CASRAGTGRAGNTIYF.